This T cell receptor beta chain originates from a study of blood T cell repertoires in COVID-19. In the authors' methods: Reference gene primer amplification yielded estimated nucleated cell counts. Profiled with immunoSEQ multiplex PCR; TCRdb holds only in-frame clones, not every one. That table supplies the V and J calls and clone size; D and trimming were determined from the DNA. This sample has about 120,000 clones, with roughly nine tenths found just once. V trimming: 6 bases; J trimming: 4 bases; junction bases outside the gene matches: 15. Looked up from germline, CDR1 is MNHEY and CDR2 is SMNVEV (reference sequence). The CDR3 is 17 residues long.

The V gene is TRBV27, the J gene TRBJ2-1, with 7 bases aligning to TRBD1. Material for sequencing was peripheral blood. This clonotype was obtained from a man in his 70s with active or convalescent COVID-19. The DNA of the CDR3 is TGTGCCAGCAGAGCCGAGCGTCCCGGGACAGAGTACAATGAGCAGTTCTTC. This encodes CASRAERPGTEYNEQFF.